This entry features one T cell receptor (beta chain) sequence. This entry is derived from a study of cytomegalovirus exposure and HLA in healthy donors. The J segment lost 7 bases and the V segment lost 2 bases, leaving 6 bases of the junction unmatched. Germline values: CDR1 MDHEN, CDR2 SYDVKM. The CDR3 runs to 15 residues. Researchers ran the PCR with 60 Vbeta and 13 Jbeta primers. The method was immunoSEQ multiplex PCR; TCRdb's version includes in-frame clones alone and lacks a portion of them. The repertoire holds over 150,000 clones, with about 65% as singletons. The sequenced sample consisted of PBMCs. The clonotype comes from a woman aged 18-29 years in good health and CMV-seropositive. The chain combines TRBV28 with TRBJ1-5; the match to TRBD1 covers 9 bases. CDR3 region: CASSLETGGKQPQHF. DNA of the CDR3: TGTGCCAGCAGTTTAGAGACAGGGGGGAAGCAGCCCCAGCATTTT.